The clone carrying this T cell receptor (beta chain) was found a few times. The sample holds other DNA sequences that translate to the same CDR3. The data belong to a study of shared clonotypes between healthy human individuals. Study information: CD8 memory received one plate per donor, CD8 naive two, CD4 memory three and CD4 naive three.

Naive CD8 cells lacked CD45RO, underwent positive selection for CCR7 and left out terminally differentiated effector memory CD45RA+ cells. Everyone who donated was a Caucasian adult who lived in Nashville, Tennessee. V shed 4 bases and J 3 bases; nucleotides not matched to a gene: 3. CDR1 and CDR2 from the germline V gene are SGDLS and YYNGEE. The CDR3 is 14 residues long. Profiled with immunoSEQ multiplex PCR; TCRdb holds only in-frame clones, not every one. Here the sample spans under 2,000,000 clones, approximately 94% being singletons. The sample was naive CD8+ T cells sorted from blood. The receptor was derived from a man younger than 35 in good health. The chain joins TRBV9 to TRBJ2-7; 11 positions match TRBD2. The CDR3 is CASSSGLAGYEQYF. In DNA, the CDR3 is TGTGCCAGCAGCTCCGGACTAGCGGGCTACGAGCAGTACTTC.